This T cell receptor beta chain was sequenced during a study of blood T cell repertoires in COVID-19. On the study more broadly: Donors in the United States, Italy and Spain gave samples during acute or convalescent COVID-19.

Recruitment covered over 20 US areas and drew participants whose ages spanned roughly 18 to 100 years. Grouping used clinical history reported by participants in a survey and questionnaire. The protocol was immunoSEQ multiplex PCR, while the TCRdb copy is restricted to in-frame clones and leaves out a portion. The data contain a few hundred thousand clones, over 75% of them seen just once; the ten biggest clones take up about 4.1%. Deletions cut 3 bases from V and 2 bases from J, with 8 bases between. CDR3 length equals 13 residues. Germline V gene lookup returns CDR1 SGHDT and CDR2 YYEEEE. Sequencing used PBMCs or T cells enriched from blood (not recorded which). V and J are TRBV5-6 and TRBJ1-1; unclear D gene. The sequence was obtained from a woman aged 25 to 39 who had recovered from COVID-19. CDR3 amino acids: CASSWQENTEAFF. CDR3 in DNA: TGTGCCAGCAGCTGGCAGGAAAACACTGAAGCTTTCTTT.